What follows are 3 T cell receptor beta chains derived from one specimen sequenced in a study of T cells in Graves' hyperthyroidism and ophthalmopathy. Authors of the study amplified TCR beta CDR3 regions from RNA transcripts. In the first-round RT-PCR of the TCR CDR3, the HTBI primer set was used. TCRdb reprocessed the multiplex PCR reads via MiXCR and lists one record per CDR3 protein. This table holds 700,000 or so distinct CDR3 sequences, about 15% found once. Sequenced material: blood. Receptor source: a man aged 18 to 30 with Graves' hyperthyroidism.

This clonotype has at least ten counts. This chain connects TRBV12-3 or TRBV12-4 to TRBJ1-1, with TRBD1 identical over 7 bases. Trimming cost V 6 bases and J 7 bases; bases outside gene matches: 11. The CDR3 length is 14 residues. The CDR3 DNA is TGTGCCAGCAGCACGGCACCGGGACAGCTTGAAGCTTTCTTT. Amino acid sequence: CASSTAPGQLEAFF.

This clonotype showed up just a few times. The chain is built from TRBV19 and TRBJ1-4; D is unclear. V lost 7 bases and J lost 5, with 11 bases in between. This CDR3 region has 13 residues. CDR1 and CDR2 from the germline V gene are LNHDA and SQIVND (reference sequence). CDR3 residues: CASTPRKNEKLFF. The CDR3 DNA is TGTGCCAGTACCCCCAGGAAGAATGAAAAACTGTTTTTT.

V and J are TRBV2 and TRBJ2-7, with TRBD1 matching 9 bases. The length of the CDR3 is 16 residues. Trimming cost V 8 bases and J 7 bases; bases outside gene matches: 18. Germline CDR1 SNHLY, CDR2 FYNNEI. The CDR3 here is CASGSSPGQGLGEQYF. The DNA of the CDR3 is TGTGCCAGCGGGTCATCACCGGGACAGGGCCTGGGGGAGCAGTACTTC.